A single sample is the source of the 3 T cell receptor beta chains below, sequenced in a study of control samples from healthy donors and cancer patients. Measured with immunoSEQ multiplex PCR; TCRdb has only the in-frame clones, and not every one. The table includes over 100,000 clones, 92% detected once. Sequencing was carried out using blood. These receptors were taken from a man younger than 30 in good health.

The gene calls are TRBV19 and TRBJ1-5, with unresolved D. This CDR3 comprises 14 residues. Germline CDR1 LNHDA, CDR2 SQIVND (reference sequence). Trimming pared 8 bases from V and 3 bases from J, leaving 14 bases between. The CDR3 region is CASSRRGPNQPQHF. The CDR3 nucleotides read TGTGCCAGTTCCCGTAGAGGCCCCAATCAGCCCCAGCATTTT.

In regard to this clone: The same CDR3 also results from other DNA sequences found in this sample. The chain joins TRBV6-5 to TRBJ1-2; D not resolved. Germline V gene lookup returns CDR1 MNHEY and CDR2 SVGAGI. This CDR3 comprises 13 residues. Deletions cut 6 bases from V and 2 bases from J, with 10 bases between. CDR3 nucleotides: TGTGCCAGCAGACGGCAGGAGAACTATGGCTACACCTTC. Translated, it gives CASRRQENYGYTF.

The chain is built from TRBV12-5 and TRBJ1-2, with 7 bases lining up with TRBD1. Germline values: CDR1 LGHNT, CDR2 FRNRAP. The CDR3 is 12 residues long. The J segment lost 6 bases and the V segment lost 5 bases, leaving 3 bases of the junction unmatched. CDR3 nucleotide sequence: TGTGCTAGTGGTGCTACAGGGGATGGCTACACCTTC. Its protein product is CASGATGDGYTF.